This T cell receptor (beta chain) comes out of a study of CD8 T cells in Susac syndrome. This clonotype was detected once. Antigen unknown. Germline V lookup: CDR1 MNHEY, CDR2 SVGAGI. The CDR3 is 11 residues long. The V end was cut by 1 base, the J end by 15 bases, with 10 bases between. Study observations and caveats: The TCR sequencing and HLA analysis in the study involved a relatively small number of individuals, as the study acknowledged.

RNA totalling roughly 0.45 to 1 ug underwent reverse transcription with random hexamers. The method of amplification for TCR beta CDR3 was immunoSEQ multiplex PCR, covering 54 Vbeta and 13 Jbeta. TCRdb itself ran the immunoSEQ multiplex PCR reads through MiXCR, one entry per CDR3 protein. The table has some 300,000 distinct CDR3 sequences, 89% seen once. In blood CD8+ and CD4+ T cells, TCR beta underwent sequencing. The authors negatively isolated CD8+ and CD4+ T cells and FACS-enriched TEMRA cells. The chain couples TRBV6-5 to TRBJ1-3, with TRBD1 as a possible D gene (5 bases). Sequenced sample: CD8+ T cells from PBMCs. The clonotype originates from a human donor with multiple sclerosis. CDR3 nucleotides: TGTGCCAGCAGTTACTTTGGCAGGGCATATTTT. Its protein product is CASSYFGRAYF.